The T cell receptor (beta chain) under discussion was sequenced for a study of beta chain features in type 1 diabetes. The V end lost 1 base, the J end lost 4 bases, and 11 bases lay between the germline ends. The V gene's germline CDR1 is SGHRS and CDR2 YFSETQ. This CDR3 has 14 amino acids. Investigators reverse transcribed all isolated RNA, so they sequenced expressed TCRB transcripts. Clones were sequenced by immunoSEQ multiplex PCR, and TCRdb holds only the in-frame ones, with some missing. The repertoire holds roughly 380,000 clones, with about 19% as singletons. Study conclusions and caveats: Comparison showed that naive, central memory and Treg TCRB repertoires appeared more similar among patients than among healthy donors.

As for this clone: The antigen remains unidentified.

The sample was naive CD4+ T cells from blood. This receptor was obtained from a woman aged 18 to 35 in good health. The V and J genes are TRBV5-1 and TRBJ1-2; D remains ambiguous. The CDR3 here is CASSLTPYTYGYTF. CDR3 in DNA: TGCGCCAGCAGCTTGACACCTTACACCTATGGCTACACCTTC.